This T cell receptor (beta chain) was sequenced in a study of CXCR3-negative and CXCR3-positive naive CD8 T cells. Whole-study results and caveats: Similar levels of surface CD5 were seen between naive subsets; TCR strength was inferred from TRB CDR3 properties.

Regarding this clonotype: The antigen remains unidentified.

The CDR3 extends over 15 amino acids. Germline V gene data show CDR1 as SGHRS and CDR2 as YFSETQ. The TRB cDNA libraries were prepared by 5' RACE with UMI labels. TCRdb reprocessed the 5' RACE reads and reports one entry per CDR3 protein, with no DNA. The table lists fewer than 90,000 distinct CDR3 sequences, with about 1.4% in the top ten. Researchers reported sorting every CD8+ T cell subset in triplicate, about 290,000 cells per sort. Sequenced input: naive CXCR3- CD8+ T cells from blood. Subset denoted: CD45RO-CCR7+CD27+CD95- naive CD8+ T cells lacking CXCR3 (TNR3-). The J gene is TRBJ2-7, the V gene TRBV5-1. The receptor was derived from a human donor in good health. Some clones in this sample may be carry-over from other donors' samples. The CDR3 reads CASSLVGGSSYEQYF.